Given below is one T cell receptor (beta chain) in context. The antigen is not known. The sample comes from a study of cytomegalovirus exposure and HLA in healthy donors. Study-level background: Roughly 85 million unique TCRs from HLA-typed donors made up an early data release. Findings of the study overall: By a later analysis, the bulk of CMV-associated TCR beta chains appeared HLA-restricted.

13 Jbeta primers and 60 Vbeta primers were used for the PCR. Data came from immunoSEQ multiplex PCR; TCRdb stores just in-frame clones and leaves some out. Here the sample spans 150,000 to 200,000 clones, roughly 84% being singletons. The germline CDR1 and CDR2 sequences are SGHTA and FQGNSA. This CDR3 spans 16 amino acids. Trimming took off 5 bases at V and 0 bases at J, with 16 bases between the two ends. Sample: PBMCs. This receptor was obtained from a woman aged 45-59 years in good health and CMV-seropositive. This chain connects TRBV7-2 to TRBJ1-1; D is possibly TRBD1 (6 bases). For the CDR3, the DNA is TGTGCCAGCAGCCCCCCCGGCAGGGGAATGAACACTGAAGCTTTCTTT. Its translation is CASSPPGRGMNTEAFF.